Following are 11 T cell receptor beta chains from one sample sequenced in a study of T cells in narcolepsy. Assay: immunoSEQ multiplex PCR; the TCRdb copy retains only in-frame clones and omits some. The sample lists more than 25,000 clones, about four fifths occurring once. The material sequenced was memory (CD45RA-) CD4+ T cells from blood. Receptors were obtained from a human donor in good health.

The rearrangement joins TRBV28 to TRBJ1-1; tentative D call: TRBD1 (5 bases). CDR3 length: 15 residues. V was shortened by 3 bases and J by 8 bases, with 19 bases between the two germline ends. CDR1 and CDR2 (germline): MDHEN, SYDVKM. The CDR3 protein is CASSFSGGRTVEAFF. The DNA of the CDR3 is TGTGCCAGCAGTTTCAGTGGGGGTCGAACCGTAGAAGCTTTCTTT.

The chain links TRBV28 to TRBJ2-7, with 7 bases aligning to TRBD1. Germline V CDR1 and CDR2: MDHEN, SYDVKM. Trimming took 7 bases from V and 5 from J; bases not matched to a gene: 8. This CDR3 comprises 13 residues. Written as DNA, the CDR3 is TGTGCCAGCAACGACAGGGTTTATGACGAGCAGTACTTC. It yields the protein CASNDRVYDEQYF.

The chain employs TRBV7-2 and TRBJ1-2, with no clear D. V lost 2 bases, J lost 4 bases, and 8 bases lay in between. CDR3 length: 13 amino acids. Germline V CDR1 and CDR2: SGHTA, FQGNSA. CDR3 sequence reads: CASSLYTRYGYTF. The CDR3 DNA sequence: TGTGCCAGCAGCTTATACACTCGCTATGGCTACACCTTC.

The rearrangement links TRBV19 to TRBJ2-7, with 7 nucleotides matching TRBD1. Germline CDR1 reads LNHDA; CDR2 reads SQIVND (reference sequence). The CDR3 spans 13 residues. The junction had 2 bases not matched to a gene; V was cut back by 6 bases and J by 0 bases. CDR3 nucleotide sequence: TGTGCCAGTAGGGACAGGAGCTCCTACGAGCAGTACTTC. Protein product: CASRDRSSYEQYF.

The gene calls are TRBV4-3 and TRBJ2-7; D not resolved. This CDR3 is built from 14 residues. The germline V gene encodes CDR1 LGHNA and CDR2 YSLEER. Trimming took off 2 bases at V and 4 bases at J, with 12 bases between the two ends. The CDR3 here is CASSQNPRSYEQYF. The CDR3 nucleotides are TGCGCCAGCAGCCAAAACCCCAGGAGTTACGAGCAGTACTTC.

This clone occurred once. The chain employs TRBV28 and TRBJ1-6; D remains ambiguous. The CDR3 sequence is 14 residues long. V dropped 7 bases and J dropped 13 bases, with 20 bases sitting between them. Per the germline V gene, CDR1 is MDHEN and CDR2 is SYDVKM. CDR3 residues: CASKGGVFSNPLHF. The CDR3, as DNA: TGTGCCAGCAAGGGTGGGGTTTTTAGTAATCCCCTCCACTTT.

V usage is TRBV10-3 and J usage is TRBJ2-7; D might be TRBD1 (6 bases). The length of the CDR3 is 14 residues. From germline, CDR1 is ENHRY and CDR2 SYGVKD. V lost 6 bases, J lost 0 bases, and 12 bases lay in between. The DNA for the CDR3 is TGTGCCATCAGCCTGACAGGTAGCTCCTACGAGCAGTACTTC. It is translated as CAISLTGSSYEQYF.

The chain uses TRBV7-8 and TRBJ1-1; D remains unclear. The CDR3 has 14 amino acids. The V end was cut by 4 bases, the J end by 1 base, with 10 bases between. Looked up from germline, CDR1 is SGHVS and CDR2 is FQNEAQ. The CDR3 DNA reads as TGTGCCAGCAGCTACGATCGGAAGAACACTGAAGCTTTCTTT. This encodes CASSYDRKNTEAFF.

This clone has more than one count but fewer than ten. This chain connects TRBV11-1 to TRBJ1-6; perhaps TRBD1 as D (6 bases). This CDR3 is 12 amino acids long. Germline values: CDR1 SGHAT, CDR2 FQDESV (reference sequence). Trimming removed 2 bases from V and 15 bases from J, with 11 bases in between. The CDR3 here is CASSLMGAFLHF. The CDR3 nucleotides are TGTGCCAGCAGCTTAATGGGGGCCTTCCTCCACTTT.

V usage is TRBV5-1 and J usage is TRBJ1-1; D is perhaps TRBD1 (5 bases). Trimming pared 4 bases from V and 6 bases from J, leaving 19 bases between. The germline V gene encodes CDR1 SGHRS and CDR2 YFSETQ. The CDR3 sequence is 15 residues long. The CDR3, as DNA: TGCGCCAGCAGCATTTGGGGCGGGAGCCCCTCTGAAGCTTTCTTT. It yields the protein CASSIWGGSPSEAFF.

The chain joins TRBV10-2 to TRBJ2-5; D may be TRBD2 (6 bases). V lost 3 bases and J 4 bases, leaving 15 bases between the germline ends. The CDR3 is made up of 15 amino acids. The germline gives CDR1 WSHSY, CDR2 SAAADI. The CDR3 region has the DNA TGCGCCAGCAGTGATTCGGGACTTAGGCGAGAGACCCAGTACTTC. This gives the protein CASSDSGLRRETQYF.